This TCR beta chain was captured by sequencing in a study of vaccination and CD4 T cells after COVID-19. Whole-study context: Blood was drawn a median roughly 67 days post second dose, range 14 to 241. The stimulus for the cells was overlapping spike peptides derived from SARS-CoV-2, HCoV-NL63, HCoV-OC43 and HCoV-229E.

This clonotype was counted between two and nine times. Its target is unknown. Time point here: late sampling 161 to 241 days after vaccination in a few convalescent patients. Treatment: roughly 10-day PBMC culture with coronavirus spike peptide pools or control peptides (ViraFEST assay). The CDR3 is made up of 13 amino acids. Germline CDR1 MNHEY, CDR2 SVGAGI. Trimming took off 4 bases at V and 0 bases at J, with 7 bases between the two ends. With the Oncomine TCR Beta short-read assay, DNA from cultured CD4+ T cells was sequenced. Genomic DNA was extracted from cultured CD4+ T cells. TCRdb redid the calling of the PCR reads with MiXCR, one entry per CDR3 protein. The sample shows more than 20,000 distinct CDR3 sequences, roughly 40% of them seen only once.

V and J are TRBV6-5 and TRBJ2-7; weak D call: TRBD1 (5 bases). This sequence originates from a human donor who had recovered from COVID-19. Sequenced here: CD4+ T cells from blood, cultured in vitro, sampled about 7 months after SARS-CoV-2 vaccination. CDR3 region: CASSSGFSYEQYF. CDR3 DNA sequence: TGTGCCAGCAGTTCAGGGTTCTCCTACGAGCAGTACTTC.